Below, 12 T cell receptor beta chains from the same sample are listed, as sequenced in a study of cytomegalovirus exposure and HLA in healthy donors. Primers: 60 Vbeta forward and 13 Jbeta reverse. Produced via immunoSEQ multiplex PCR; TCRdb's table is partial and in-frame only. The table has 150,000 to 200,000 clones, around 80% seen once. Specimen: PBMCs. The receptors were gathered from a woman aged 25 to 39 in good health and CMV-seropositive.

V and J are TRBV13 and TRBJ1-2; 8 bases match TRBD1. CDR3 length equals 16 residues. Per the germline V gene, CDR1 is PRHDT and CDR2 is FYEKMQ (reference sequence). Trimming took 3 bases from V and 5 from J; bases not matched to a gene: 11. The CDR3 region is CASSFGKTGAQYGYTF. CDR3 nucleotide sequence: TGTGCCAGCAGCTTCGGGAAGACAGGGGCCCAATATGGCTACACCTTC.

A single count supports this clone. CDR3 region: CAISALQGRSYTF. DNA for the CDR3: TGTGCCATCAGCGCCCTACAGGGGAGGAGCTACACCTTC. The chain uses TRBV10-3 and TRBJ1-2, with TRBD1 matching over 7 bases. Germline lookup yields CDR1 ENHRY and CDR2 SYGVKD. The CDR3 is made up of 13 amino acids. V was clipped by 6 bases and J by 9 bases; unmatched bases: 10.

This clone occurred once. The V call is TRBV10-3, the J call TRBJ1-3; TRBD1 matches at 8 bases. This CDR3 has 14 amino acids. Per the germline V gene, CDR1 is ENHRY and CDR2 is SYGVKD. V trimming: 9 bases; J trimming: 5 bases; junction bases outside the gene matches: 9. DNA for the CDR3: TGTGCCATAGGACAGGGAGACTATAGAAACACCATATATTTT. Translated: CAIGQGDYRNTIYF.

The chain employs TRBV4-3 and TRBJ2-3, with TRBD2 matching 10 bases. Germline V CDR1 and CDR2: LGHNA, YSLEER. This CDR3 is built from 16 residues. V shed 0 bases and J 4 bases; nucleotides not matched to a gene: 4. DNA of the CDR3: TGCGCCAGCAGCCAAGATGGGACTAGCGTCCCAGATACGCAGTATTTT. Amino acid sequence: CASSQDGTSVPDTQYF.

The gene calls are TRBV6-6 and TRBJ2-7, with a possible D match to TRBD2 (6 bases). The length of the CDR3 is 15 residues. V was pared by 0 bases and J by 0 bases, with 9 bases between. Germline assignment: CDR1 MNHNY and CDR2 SVGAGI (reference sequence). The DNA of the CDR3 is TGTGCCAGCAGTTACTCAGGGAGGAGCTCCTACGAGCAGTACTTC. Translating gives CASSYSGRSSYEQYF.

The CDR3 sequence: CASSPVSDTQYF. The CDR3, as DNA: TGTGCCAGCAGTCCAGTTTCAGATACGCAGTATTTT. The rearrangement joins TRBV27 to TRBJ2-3; D not resolved. The CDR3 is 12 residues long. From germline, CDR1 is MNHEY and CDR2 SMNVEV (reference sequence). V was clipped by 5 bases and J by 4 bases, with 7 bases between them.

The V and J genes are TRBV5-6 and TRBJ1-6; TRBD1 agrees at 9 bases. The CDR3 totals 16 residues. With 4 bases clipped from V and 7 bases from J, the junction kept 9 bases outside the gene matches. Germline CDR1 and CDR2: SGHDT and YYEEEE. The CDR3, as DNA: TGTGCCAGCAGCCCCCGGACAGGGGCGAAGAATTCACCCCTCCACTTT. Protein sequence: CASSPRTGAKNSPLHF.

V is TRBV5-4 and J is TRBJ2-3, with 11 bases fitting TRBD2. V lost 4 bases, J lost 3 bases, and 10 bases stayed unmatched. This CDR3 has 17 residues. Per germline, CDR1 SGHNT and CDR2 YYREEE (reference sequence). CDR3 sequence reads: CASSHRGTSGGTDTQYF. CDR3 coding DNA: TGTGCCAGCAGCCACCGGGGGACTAGCGGCGGGACAGATACGCAGTATTTT.

The rearrangement links TRBV18 to TRBJ2-2; maybe TRBD2 (6 bases). The V end was cut by 0 bases, the J end by 1 base, with 9 bases between. The CDR3 has 16 amino acids. From germline, CDR1 is KGHSH and CDR2 LQKENI. The CDR3 coding sequence is TGTGCCAGCTCACCACCGACCGGGAGGAACACCGGGGAGCTGTTTTTT. Its protein product is CASSPPTGRNTGELFF.

This chain joins TRBV27 and TRBJ1-1; 7 bases map to TRBD1. The germline V gene encodes CDR1 MNHEY and CDR2 SMNVEV (reference sequence). J was trimmed by 2 bases and V by 5 bases; bases with no gene match: 8. The length of the CDR3 is 15 residues. CDR3 sequence reads: CASSGGQRRNTEAFF. As DNA, the CDR3 is TGTGCCAGCAGTGGGGGACAGCGCCGAAACACTGAAGCTTTCTTT.

The J gene is TRBJ2-7, the V gene TRBV5-5, with 8 positions matching TRBD1. CDR1 is SGHKS and CDR2 is YYEKEE in the germline V gene (reference sequence). The CDR3 runs to 14 residues. V was clipped by 10 bases and J by 3 bases; unmatched bases: 12. CDR3 amino acids: CASRKGQEIYEQYF. The CDR3 nucleotides read TGTGCCTCCAGGAAGGGACAGGAAATCTACGAGCAGTACTTC. The full variable domain, rest sourced from reference TRBV5-5 and TRBJ2-7, is DAGVTQSPTHLIKTRGQQVTLRCSPISGHKSVSWYQQVLGQGPQFIFQYYEKEERGRGNFPDRFSARQFPNYSSELNVNALLLGDSALYLCASRKGQEIYEQYFGPGTRLTVT.

The chain combines TRBV6-1 with TRBJ2-2, with TRBD2 matching 7 bases. The CDR3 runs to 11 residues. Trimming cost V 3 bases and J 16 bases; bases outside gene matches: 5. Germline values: CDR1 MNHNS, CDR2 SASEGT. CDR3 coding DNA: TGTGCCAGCAGTGATGGGGGGGGTCGGTTTTTT. Its protein is CASSDGGGRFF.